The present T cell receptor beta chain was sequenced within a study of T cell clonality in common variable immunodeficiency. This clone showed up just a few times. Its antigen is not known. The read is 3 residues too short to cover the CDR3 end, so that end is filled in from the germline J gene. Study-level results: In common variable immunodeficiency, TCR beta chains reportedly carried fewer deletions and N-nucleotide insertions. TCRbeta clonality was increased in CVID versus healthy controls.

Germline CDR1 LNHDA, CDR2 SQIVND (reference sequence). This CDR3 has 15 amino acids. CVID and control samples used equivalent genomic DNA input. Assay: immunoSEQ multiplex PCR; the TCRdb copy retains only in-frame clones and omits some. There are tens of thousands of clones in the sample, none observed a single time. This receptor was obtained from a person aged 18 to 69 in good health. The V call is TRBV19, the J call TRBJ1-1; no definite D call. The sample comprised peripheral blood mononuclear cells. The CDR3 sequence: CASREKPSGYYEAFF. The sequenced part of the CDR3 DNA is TGTGCCAGCCGAGAGAAACCTAGCGGATACTACGAG.